These 25 T cell receptor beta chains came from one sample sequenced in a study of cytomegalovirus exposure and HLA in healthy donors. 13 Jbeta primers and 60 Vbeta primers were used for the PCR. The assay was immunoSEQ multiplex PCR, and TCRdb's table has in-frame clones only and misses some. The data show about 160,000 clones, 82% seen once. What was sequenced was PBMCs. Source of these receptors: a male donor in good health and CMV-seronegative.

The gene calls are TRBV12-5 and TRBJ2-3; TRBD2 agrees at 8 bases. The CDR3 is 16 amino acids. The V gene end was trimmed by 4 bases and the J gene end by 3 bases; junction bases not matched to a gene: 9. Looked up from germline, CDR1 is LGHNT and CDR2 is FRNRAP. The CDR3 coding sequence is TGTGCTAGTGGTTCAGGTGACGGGGGGGGGACAGATACGCAGTATTTT. Translating gives CASGSGDGGGTDTQYF.

The rearrangement joins TRBV25-1 to TRBJ2-7, with D unresolved. The V end was cut by 6 bases, the J end by 7 bases, with 16 bases between. Germline V lookup: CDR1 MGHDK, CDR2 SYGVNS. This CDR3 is built from 13 residues. In nucleotides, the CDR3 is TGTGCCAGCAGACAGTCGTTTCTCCTGGAGCAGTACTTC. This translates into CASRQSFLLEQYF.

CDR3 DNA sequence: TGTGCCAGCAGCGATCGGACAGGGGGCGATGGCTACACCTTC. It specifies CASSDRTGGDGYTF. The gene calls are TRBV9 and TRBJ1-2; 11 bases are a match to TRBD1. V was pared by 3 bases and J by 6 bases, with 4 bases of the junction left unmatched. The CDR3 runs to 14 residues. CDR1 SGDLS and CDR2 YYNGEE come from the germline V gene.

The rearrangement links TRBV5-1 to TRBJ1-6; D perhaps matches TRBD1 (5 bases). V shed 0 bases and J shed 6 bases, with 16 bases lying between them. Germline CDR1 SGHRS, CDR2 YFSETQ. The CDR3 has 17 amino acids. Here the CDR3 reads CASSLGRRVGTNSPLHF. CDR3 bases: TGCGCCAGCAGCTTGGGGCGCAGGGTCGGAACTAATTCACCCCTCCACTTT.

The rearrangement joins TRBV27 to TRBJ2-1, with D possibly being TRBD2 (5 bases). Germline loops: CDR1 MNHEY, CDR2 SMNVEV (reference sequence). V was cut by 6 bases and J by 2 bases, with 11 bases left in between. There are 14 residues in the CDR3. CDR3 residues: CASSRGQAYNEQFF. In nucleotides, the CDR3 is TGTGCCAGCAGCCGCGGGCAGGCCTACAATGAGCAGTTCTTC.

The CDR3 nucleotides are TGTGCCAGCAGTGTGAAGGTGGTCGGGGATGGCTACACCTTC. Protein: CASSVKVVGDGYTF. The rearrangement uses TRBV6-1 and TRBJ1-2; no definite D call. V was shortened by 4 bases and J by 6 bases, with 15 bases between the two germline ends. This CDR3 is built from 14 residues. Germline CDR1 MNHNS, CDR2 SASEGT.

The rearrangement links TRBV6-1 to TRBJ2-1; 7 bases are shared with TRBD1. The CDR3 covers 13 residues. The V segment lost 4 bases and the J segment 9 bases; nucleotides outside the gene matches: 6. The V gene's germline CDR1 is MNHNS and CDR2 SASEGT. The CDR3: CASSVVQGFEQFF. CDR3 in DNA: TGTGCCAGCAGTGTAGTACAGGGGTTTGAGCAGTTCTTC.

J is TRBJ1-6 and V is TRBV4-3; D is unclear. The V end lost 0 bases, the J end lost 6 bases, and 12 bases lay between the germline ends. This CDR3 has 16 residues. Germline CDR1 reads LGHNA; CDR2 reads YSLEER. CDR3: CASSQDLRRVNSPLHF. CDR3 sequence (DNA): TGCGCCAGCAGCCAAGATTTAAGGCGGGTTAATTCACCCCTCCACTTT.

The chain links TRBV6-5 to TRBJ2-3, with 9 positions matching TRBD1. The ends lost 6 bases at V and 6 bases at J; junction bases unmatched: 1. The CDR3 is 12 amino acids. The germline gives CDR1 MNHEY, CDR2 SVGAGI. The CDR3 nucleotides are TGTGCCAGCAGAGGACAGGGGGATACGCAGTATTTT. Encoded protein: CASRGQGDTQYF.

The chain combines TRBV11-3 with TRBJ2-2, with D hard to call. CDR1 is SGHNT, CDR2 YENEEA, per germline. V dropped 1 base and J dropped 4 bases, with 4 bases sitting between them. This CDR3 contains 13 residues. The CDR3 here is CASSLAGTGELFF. CDR3 coding DNA: TGTGCCAGCAGCTTAGCCGGCACCGGGGAGCTGTTTTTT.

Worth noting for this clone: One end of the junction does not line up with germline, which may come from a read error. Different DNA sequences within this sample yield the same CDR3. The chain joins TRBV4-1 to TRBJ2-6, with D perhaps assigned TRBD1 or TRBD2 (6 bases each). The CDR3 sequence is 16 residues long. CDR1 and CDR2 (germline): MGHRA, YSYEKL. The CDR3 reads CASSQGGGSGANVLTF. Written as DNA, the CDR3 is TGTGCCAGCAGCCAAGGAGGGGGCTCTGGGGCCAACGTCCTGACTTTC.

This chain uses TRBV6-1 with TRBJ1-2; D is possibly TRBD1 (6 bases). The CDR3 has 18 residues. CDR1 and CDR2 (germline): MNHNS, SASEGT. V lost 4 bases to trimming and J lost 4 bases, with 25 bases between them. The CDR3, as DNA: TGTGCCAGCAGTGCGAAGGGGAGAGACAGGAGCTTTGGCTATGGCTACACCTTC. It translates to CASSAKGRDRSFGYGYTF.

The chain uses TRBV5-1 and TRBJ2-5, with D possibly called TRBD1 or TRBD2 (5 bases each). Germline CDR1 and CDR2: SGHRS and YFSETQ. Trimming cost V 7 bases and J 5 bases, with 18 bases left between them. This CDR3 has 14 amino acids. The CDR3 region has the DNA TGCGCCAGCCACTTGGAGGCAGGGCGCGAGACCCAGTACTTC. Residues: CASHLEAGRETQYF.

The genes are TRBV6-5 and TRBJ1-5, with unresolved D. Germline values: CDR1 MNHEY, CDR2 SVGAGI. Trimming cost V 4 bases and J 9 bases, with 13 bases left between them. The CDR3 spans 13 residues. This chain's CDR3 is CASSSLIDGPQHF. The CDR3 region has the DNA TGTGCCAGCAGTTCACTTATAGATGGGCCCCAGCATTTT.

The chain uses TRBV7-2 and TRBJ2-1; the match to TRBD1 covers 9 bases. The V segment lost 7 bases and the J segment 4 bases; nucleotides outside the gene matches: 5. Germline V gene data show CDR1 as SGHTA and CDR2 as FQGNSA. The CDR3 runs to 14 residues. CDR3 loop: CASNTGTGYNEQFF. The CDR3 nucleotides read TGTGCCAGCAACACCGGGACAGGGTACAATGAGCAGTTCTTC. The full variable domain, its missing parts supplied by reference TRBV7-2 and TRBJ2-1, is GAGVSQSPSNKVTEKGKDVELRCDPISGHTALYWYRQSLGQGLEFLIYFQGNSAPDKSGLPSDRFSAERTGGSVSTLTIQRTQQEDSAVYLCASNTGTGYNEQFFGPGTRLTVL.

The chain employs TRBV5-1 and TRBJ1-2; possibly TRBD1 for D (5 bases). V was shortened by 0 bases and J by 8 bases, with 20 bases between the two germline ends. The germline V gene encodes CDR1 SGHRS and CDR2 YFSETQ. The CDR3 spans 16 residues. CDR3 in amino acids: CASSLGLGAPGGGYTF. CDR3 DNA: TGCGCCAGCAGCTTGGGACTTGGGGCCCCCGGTGGGGGCTACACCTTC. The entire variable domain, with the rest obtained from reference TRBV5-1 and TRBJ1-2, is as follows: KAGVTQTPRYLIKTRGQQVTLSCSPISGHRSVSWYQQTPGQGLQFLFEYFSETQRNKGNFPGRFSGRQFSNSRSEMNVSTLELGDSALYLCASSLGLGAPGGGYTFGSGTRLTVV.

As to this clone: The germline gene is not matched at one end of the junction; a read error may be the cause. The chain combines TRBV7-9 with TRBJ1-2, with 9 bases matching TRBD1. The CDR3 has 16 amino acids. Per germline, CDR1 SEHNR and CDR2 FQNEAQ (reference sequence). The CDR3 sequence is CSSSLAAGQGNYGYTF. The CDR3 nucleotides read TGTTCCAGCAGCTTAGCCGCGGGACAGGGAAACTATGGCTACACCTTC. The full variable domain, completed using reference TRBV7-9 and TRBJ1-2, is DTGVSQNPRHKITKRGQNVTFRCDPISEHNRLYWYRQTLGQGPEFLTYFQNEAQLEKSRLLSDRFSAERPKGSFSTLEIQRTEQGDSAMYLCSSSLAAGQGNYGYTFGSGTRLTVV.

CDR3 residues: CASTLQGAGYGYTF. The DNA of the CDR3 is TGTGCCAGCACCCTCCAGGGGGCAGGCTATGGCTACACCTTC. This chain connects TRBV28 to TRBJ1-2; 8 bases align to TRBD1. V shed 7 bases and J 4 bases; nucleotides not matched to a gene: 8. CDR1 is MDHEN, CDR2 SYDVKM, per germline. The CDR3 totals 14 residues.

The J gene is TRBJ2-7, the V gene TRBV7-2, with 8 bases fitting TRBD2. V lost 5 bases to trimming and J lost 3 bases; unmatched junction nucleotides: 15. The CDR3 covers 17 residues. Germline CDR1 reads SGHTA; CDR2 reads FQGNSA. The CDR3 region is CASSKWLASGQIYEQYF. As DNA, the CDR3 is TGTGCCAGCAGCAAGTGGTTGGCTAGCGGGCAAATCTACGAGCAGTACTTC.

V usage is TRBV5-1 and J usage is TRBJ1-5, with D possibly being TRBD1 (5 bases). Germline assignment: CDR1 SGHRS and CDR2 YFSETQ. The CDR3 has 13 amino acids. Trimming took 3 bases from V and 2 from J, leaving 6 bases between them. The CDR3 region has the DNA TGCGCCAGCAGCTCGGGGGGCAATCAGCCCCAGCATTTT. Encoded protein: CASSSGGNQPQHF. Combining the CDR3 with reference TRBV5-1 and TRBJ1-5 gives the whole variable domain KAGVTQTPRYLIKTRGQQVTLSCSPISGHRSVSWYQQTPGQGLQFLFEYFSETQRNKGNFPGRFSGRQFSNSRSEMNVSTLELGDSALYLCASSSGGNQPQHFGDGTRLSIL.

The chain combines TRBV7-9 with TRBJ1-2; D ambiguous. The germline gives CDR1 SEHNR, CDR2 FQNEAQ (reference sequence). Trimming took 10 bases from V and 8 from J, leaving 14 bases between them. This CDR3 is built from 11 residues. The CDR3 DNA reads TGTGCCACCCCGGAGGGTGGGGGCTACACCTTC. Residues: CATPEGGGYTF.

The chain links TRBV25-1 to TRBJ2-1; TRBD2 matches at 7 bases. Unmatched junction bases numbered 14, after V lost 6 bases and J lost 9 bases. This CDR3 is 15 amino acids long. CDR1 is MGHDK, CDR2 SYGVNS, per germline. The CDR3, as DNA: TGTGCCAGCAGCGCACCTAGCGGAAGATGGGGTGAGCAGTTCTTC. Translated: CASSAPSGRWGEQFF.

V gene TRBV28 combines with J gene TRBJ1-2, with TRBD1 matching over 7 bases. The germline V gene has CDR1 MDHEN and CDR2 SYDVKM. The CDR3 totals 14 residues. V dropped 6 bases and J dropped 2; count of bases not matched to a gene: 6. The CDR3, as DNA: TGTGCCAGCAGGAGACCGGGACAGAACTATGGCTACACCTTC. Translating gives CASRRPGQNYGYTF.

This chain joins TRBV18 and TRBJ2-2; 7 positions agree with TRBD1. CDR1 is KGHSH, CDR2 LQKENI, per germline. With V trimmed by 5 bases and J by 1 base, 7 bases remained unmatched. CDR3 size: 16 residues. The CDR3 nucleotides are TGTGCCAGCTCAAAAGACAGGACAGGGAACACCGGGGAGCTGTTTTTT. This gives the protein CASSKDRTGNTGELFF.

This rearrangement joins TRBV12-5 to TRBJ2-7; 8 bases fit TRBD1. CDR3 length: 13 residues. In germline, CDR1 is LGHNT, CDR2 FRNRAP. The ends lost 6 bases at V and 4 bases at J; junction bases unmatched: 5. CDR3 amino acids: CASGSGTGYEQYF. In nucleotides, the CDR3 is TGTGCTAGTGGCTCCGGGACAGGATACGAGCAGTACTTC.